Below, 18 T cell receptor beta chains from the same sample are listed, as sequenced in a study of blood T cell repertoires in COVID-19. Clones were read by immunoSEQ multiplex PCR, and TCRdb kept only the in-frame ones, dropping some. The sample holds a few hundred thousand clones; around 87% are singletons and the top ten take about 2%. The sequencing sample was made of PBMCs or T cells enriched from blood (not recorded which). These receptors were collected from a woman between 40 and 50 years old who had recovered from COVID-19.

The V call is TRBV2, the J call TRBJ1-2; maybe TRBD1 (5 bases). The CDR3 loop spans 14 amino acids. V shed 0 bases and J shed 3 bases, with 8 bases lying between them. The germline gives CDR1 SNHLY, CDR2 FYNNEI. The CDR3 is CASSEAWGDYGYTF. The CDR3 DNA reads TGTGCCAGCAGTGAAGCGTGGGGGGACTATGGCTACACCTTC.

The chain joins TRBV7-6 to TRBJ1-1; D is uncertain. This CDR3 region has 15 residues. Germline V CDR1 and CDR2: SGHVS, FNYEAQ. Trimming took 1 base from V and 5 from J, leaving 14 bases between them. The CDR3 region is CASSLGPPDVTEAFF. CDR3 coding DNA: TGTGCCAGCAGCTTAGGGCCCCCCGATGTAACTGAAGCTTTCTTT.

This clone was counted a few times. The V gene is TRBV11-2, the J gene TRBJ2-7; 7 bases map to TRBD1. Germline-derived CDR1 and CDR2 are SGHAT and FQNNGV. The CDR3 runs to 13 residues. V shed 1 base and J 6 bases; nucleotides not matched to a gene: 3. The CDR3: CASSLGAGGEQYF. The CDR3 bases are TGTGCCAGCAGCTTAGGGGCAGGGGGCGAGCAGTACTTC.

This clone was seen more than once but under ten times. V is TRBV15 and J is TRBJ2-7; TRBD1 might be the D (5 bases). In germline, CDR1 is LNHNV, CDR2 YYDKDF (reference sequence). CDR3 size: 13 residues. Trimming took 1 base from V and 5 from J, leaving 9 bases between them. Here the CDR3 reads CATSRAQGHEQYF. The CDR3 DNA is TGTGCCACCAGCAGAGCGCAGGGCCACGAGCAGTACTTC.

This clone came up a few times. The chain recombines TRBV5-5 with TRBJ1-5; 7 bases align to TRBD1. This CDR3 comprises 14 residues. The germline gives CDR1 SGHKS, CDR2 YYEKEE (reference sequence). Trimming at V came to 4 bases and at J to 6 bases, leaving 7 bases not matched to a gene. CDR3 amino acids: CASSPGQETQPQHF. The CDR3 bases are TGTGCCAGCAGCCCTGGACAGGAGACTCAGCCCCAGCATTTT.

In DNA, the CDR3 is TGTGCCAGCAGCTTTCGGCCAAAGAGGACTGAAGCTTTCTTT. Translation: CASSFRPKRTEAFF. The chain employs TRBV5-6 and TRBJ1-1; D gene uncertain. V lost 2 bases to trimming and J lost 5 bases, with 13 bases between them. The CDR3 totals 14 residues. Germline V lookup: CDR1 SGHDT, CDR2 YYEEEE.

The rearrangement links TRBV19 to TRBJ1-2; D gene uncertain. The V gene lost 1 base and the J gene lost 0 bases, with 9 bases spanning the gap. The V gene's germline CDR1 is LNHDA and CDR2 SQIVND (reference sequence). The CDR3 spans 15 residues. CDR3 in amino acids: CASSIASGTNYGYTF. The CDR3 bases are TGTGCCAGTAGTATAGCGTCGGGGACTAACTATGGCTACACCTTC. Together with reference TRBV19 and TRBJ1-2, the CDR3 gives the full variable domain: DGGITQSPKYLFRKEGQNVTLSCEQNLNHDAMYWYRQDPGQGLRLIYYSQIVNDFQKGDIAEGYSVSREKKESFPLTVTSAQKNPTAFYLCASSIASGTNYGYTFGSGTRLTVV.

A remark on this clone: The sample carries other DNA sequences with the same CDR3. This chain joins TRBV6-5 and TRBJ1-1; 7 bases fit TRBD1. The length of the CDR3 is 15 residues. CDR1 MNHEY and CDR2 SVGAGI come from the germline V gene. V trimming: 0 bases; J trimming: 4 bases; junction bases outside the gene matches: 5. The CDR3 nucleotides are TGTGCCAGCAGTTACTCGATTCAGGGGGGCACTGAAGCTTTCTTT. Residues: CASSYSIQGGTEAFF.

The J gene is TRBJ2-5, the V gene TRBV27, with D hard to call. The CDR3 totals 11 residues. Trimming removed 3 bases at V and 5 bases at J, with 4 bases between. Germline V CDR1 and CDR2: MNHEY, SMNVEV (reference sequence). For the CDR3, the DNA is TGTGCCAGCAGTTTTCGGGAGACCCAGTACTTC. As protein: CASSFRETQYF.

This clone appeared once. The V gene is TRBV7-2, the J gene TRBJ2-3; D is perhaps TRBD2 (6 bases). V lost 3 bases and J lost 11, with 15 bases in between. CDR1 is SGHTA and CDR2 is FQGNSA in the germline V gene. CDR3 size: 13 residues. The chain's CDR3 is CASSLGLARGQYF. CDR3 DNA: TGTGCCAGCAGCTTGGGACTCGCCCGTGGGCAGTATTTT.

J is TRBJ2-5 and V is TRBV7-2, with 9 bases identical to TRBD2. The CDR3 sequence is 14 residues long. Germline CDR1 reads SGHTA; CDR2 reads FQGNSA. V was pared by 3 bases and J by 5 bases, with 4 bases of the junction left unmatched. This chain's CDR3 is CASSFRSGRETQYF. DNA of the CDR3: TGTGCCAGCAGCTTCAGAAGCGGGAGGGAGACCCAGTACTTC.

The V and J genes are TRBV6-4 and TRBJ1-5, with a tentative D call TRBD1 (5 bases). CDR1 and CDR2 from the germline V gene are MRHNA and SNTAGT. Between the trimmed V and J ends, which lost 7 bases and 4 bases, there was a span of 17 bases. CDR3 size: 15 residues. The DNA for the CDR3 is TGTGCCAGCATTTTTTTAGGCAGGGCTAATCAGCCCCAGCATTTT. This translates into CASIFLGRANQPQHF.

The chain recombines TRBV5-1 with TRBJ2-3; 7 bases are a match to TRBD2. The length of the CDR3 is 15 residues. The V segment lost 2 bases and the J segment 5 bases; nucleotides outside the gene matches: 8. CDR1 and CDR2 (germline): SGHRS, YFSETQ. For the CDR3, the DNA is TGCGCCAGCAGCTTTGGGGGGAGGGCCCTAGATACGCAGTATTTT. Its protein is CASSFGGRALDTQYF.

The chain couples TRBV4-1 to TRBJ1-1, with 9 bases matching TRBD1. Looked up from germline, CDR1 is MGHRA and CDR2 is YSYEKL. V was pared by 4 bases and J by 2 bases, with 14 bases of the junction left unmatched. This CDR3 has 18 amino acids. The CDR3 here is CASSRGTGYANSNTEAFF. For the CDR3, the DNA is TGCGCCAGCAGCCGAGGGACAGGGTATGCCAATTCAAACACTGAAGCTTTCTTT.

The rearrangement uses TRBV5-1 and TRBJ2-3, with D possibly matching TRBD2 (6 bases). Trimming took 6 bases from V and 6 from J, leaving 23 bases between them. The germline V gene encodes CDR1 SGHRS and CDR2 YFSETQ. CDR3 length equals 16 residues. The CDR3 loop reads CASKSSSPAAGDTQYF. Here the CDR3 DNA reads TGCGCCAGCAAGTCAAGTAGCCCCGCCGCGGGGGATACGCAGTATTTT.

V is TRBV6-2 or TRBV6-3 and J is TRBJ2-7; 8 positions match TRBD2. The CDR3 has 17 amino acids. Germline V gene lookup returns CDR1 MNHEY and CDR2 SVGEGT. The junction had 18 bases not matched to a gene; V was cut back by 6 bases and J by 5 bases. The CDR3 DNA is TGTGCCAGCAGCCCGAGTACTAGCGGCAAGACGTGGGACGAGCAGTACTTC. Translating it yields CASSPSTSGKTWDEQYF.

The gene calls are TRBV6-1 and TRBJ2-5; TRBD2 might be the D (6 bases). The length of the CDR3 is 12 residues. V dropped 1 base and J dropped 6 bases, with 6 bases sitting between them. Germline V gives CDR1 MNHNS, CDR2 SASEGT. The CDR3 protein is CASSEGGKTQYF. The DNA for the CDR3 is TGTGCCAGCAGTGAAGGCGGGAAGACCCAGTACTTC.

The chain carries TRBV4-3 and TRBJ2-4; TRBD2 matches at 8 bases. Unmatched junction bases numbered 6, after V lost 3 bases and J lost 5 bases. This CDR3 spans 15 amino acids. CDR1 and CDR2 (germline): LGHNA, YSLEER. The CDR3 protein is CASSHRPGLENIQYF. Written as DNA, the CDR3 is TGCGCCAGCAGCCACCGGCCGGGACTAGAAAACATTCAGTACTTC.